This entry features one TCR beta chain sequence. Its antigen remains unidentified. The sample originates from a study of beta chain features in type 1 diabetes. Overall study findings and caveats: Moderate yet significant TCRB CDR3 shortening was seen in Type 1 diabetes patients in all four CD4+ subsets. More deletions and fewer insertions at VDJ junctions were seen in type 1 diabetes patients. Unsettled here was the matter of whether HLA type influences TCRB rearrangement.

Per germline, CDR1 LNHDA and CDR2 SQIVND (reference sequence). The CDR3 runs 15 residues. V lost 0 bases and J 2 bases, leaving 10 bases between the germline ends. What was sequenced were expressed TCRB transcripts, since all of the isolated RNA had been reverse transcribed. The assay was immunoSEQ multiplex PCR, and TCRdb's table has in-frame clones only and misses some. Among 600,000 to 750,000 clones listed, over 10% were seen once. Central memory, naive, regulatory and stem cell-like memory CD4+ cells were sorted by CD45RO/CCR7/CD25/CD127/CD95/CD27. The TCR originated in a man aged 25-40 years with type 1 diabetes. The chain joins TRBV19 to TRBJ1-2; no clear D. The sequencing sample was made of naive CD4+ T cells from blood. CDR3 in amino acids: CASSIEQHSNYGYTF. CDR3 nucleotides: TGTGCCAGTAGTATAGAGCAGCACAGCAACTATGGCTACACCTTC.